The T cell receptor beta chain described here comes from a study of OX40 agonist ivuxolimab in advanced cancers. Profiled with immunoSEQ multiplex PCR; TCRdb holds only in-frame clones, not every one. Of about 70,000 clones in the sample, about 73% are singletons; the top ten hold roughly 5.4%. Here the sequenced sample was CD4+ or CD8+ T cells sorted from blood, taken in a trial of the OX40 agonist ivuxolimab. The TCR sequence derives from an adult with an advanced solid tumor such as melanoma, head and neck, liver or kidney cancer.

CDR3 coding DNA: TGTGCCAGCAGTGAAAGGTCGTCTAGCGGGAGCAATGAGCAGTTCTTC. It yields the protein CASSERSSSGSNEQFF. The chain is built from TRBV25-1 and TRBJ2-1, with 10 bases fitting TRBD2. This CDR3 comprises 16 residues. Germline values: CDR1 MGHDK, CDR2 SYGVNS. Losses at the gene ends were 2 bases for V and 6 bases for J; bases not matched to a gene: 7.